Following are 13 T cell receptor beta chains from one sample sequenced in a study of shared clonotypes between healthy human individuals. TCRdb's copy holds only in-frame clones and misses some; the assay was immunoSEQ multiplex PCR. The data contain around 500,000 clones, approximately 80% of them seen just once; the ten biggest clones take up about 12%. Material: PBMCs. These receptor sequences come from a woman in her thirties or forties in good health. Some clones in this sample may be carry-over from other donors' samples.

This sequence joins TRBV27 and TRBJ2-1, with D maybe TRBD2 (6 bases). Looked up from germline, CDR1 is MNHEY and CDR2 is SMNVEV (reference sequence). Trimming removed 4 bases at V and 3 bases at J, with 16 bases between. CDR3 size: 16 residues. The CDR3 DNA sequence: TGTGCCAGCAGTTCTCGCGGGGCCCAATACTACAATGAGCAGTTCTTC. This codes for CASSSRGAQYYNEQFF.

The chain is built from TRBV5-1 and TRBJ1-1, with D possibly matching TRBD1 (6 bases). The length of the CDR3 is 15 residues. Trimming stripped 0 bases from V and 2 bases from J, with 11 bases between. Looked up from germline, CDR1 is SGHRS and CDR2 is YFSETQ. This CDR3 reads CASSLVGGRNTEAFF. CDR3 in DNA: TGCGCCAGCAGCTTGGTGGGGGGGCGCAACACTGAAGCTTTCTTT.

This clone was detected only once. The CDR3 DNA reads as TGTGCCAGCTCACTTGCCTGGGGGGAGTACAATGAGCAGTTCTTC. Residues: CASSLAWGEYNEQFF. V gene TRBV18 combines with J gene TRBJ2-1; tentatively, D is TRBD2 (6 bases). Germline lookup yields CDR1 KGHSH and CDR2 LQKENI. The V end was cut by 4 bases, the J end by 4 bases, with 14 bases between. The CDR3 length is 15 residues.

V gene TRBV4-3 combines with J gene TRBJ2-2; D might be TRBD2 (5 bases). The CDR3 totals 17 residues. V was pared by 0 bases and J by 6 bases, with 17 bases between. Per germline, CDR1 LGHNA and CDR2 YSLEER. The CDR3 is CASSQDQFRGPAGELFF. DNA for the CDR3: TGCGCCAGCAGCCAAGATCAGTTCCGGGGTCCCGCCGGGGAGCTGTTTTTT.

The rearrangement uses TRBV4-1 and TRBJ2-5; the D gene is possibly TRBD1 (6 bases). Looked up from germline, CDR1 is MGHRA and CDR2 is YSYEKL. The V end was cut by 4 bases, the J end by 4 bases, with 16 bases between. The CDR3 is 15 amino acids. CDR3 sequence: CASSLSVVGGETQYF. CDR3 DNA sequence: TGCGCCAGCAGCCTCTCGGTGGTAGGGGGAGAGACCCAGTACTTC.

This clone was seen more than once but under ten times. The rearrangement links TRBV6-1 to TRBJ2-1; 7 bases align to TRBD1. Germline CDR1 reads MNHNS; CDR2 reads SASEGT. The CDR3 contains 16 residues. V lost 4 bases, J lost 0 bases, and 6 bases stayed unmatched. The CDR3 DNA sequence: TGTGCCAGCAGTGCACAGTCAGGGGGCTCCTACAATGAGCAGTTCTTC. This sequence encodes CASSAQSGGSYNEQFF.

This chain uses TRBV19 with TRBJ2-7, with TRBD1 matching 7 bases. Germline CDR1 reads LNHDA; CDR2 reads SQIVND (reference sequence). The V and J ends lost 4 bases and 7 bases, in that order; junction bases with no gene match: 13. The CDR3 sequence is 15 residues long. For the CDR3, the DNA is TGTGCCAGTAGTAAAACCTTAACAGGGGATCGAGAGCAGTACTTC. Translating it yields CASSKTLTGDREQYF.

The chain combines TRBV6-1 with TRBJ2-7; 13 nucleotides align to TRBD2. With 11 bases clipped from V and 6 bases from J, the junction kept 13 bases outside the gene matches. This CDR3 comprises 15 residues. Per germline, CDR1 MNHNS and CDR2 SASEGT. CDR3 region: CAGASRGLAGFEQYF. The CDR3 DNA reads as TGTGCCGGCGCCAGCAGGGGACTAGCGGGATTCGAGCAGTACTTC.

The count of this clone is one. V usage is TRBV30 and J usage is TRBJ2-3; D is perhaps TRBD1 or TRBD2 (5 bases each). The CDR3 runs to 16 residues. The V gene lost 3 bases and the J gene lost 2 bases, with 18 bases spanning the gap. The germline V gene encodes CDR1 GTSNPN and CDR2 SVGIG (reference sequence). The CDR3 DNA reads as TGTGCCTGGAGGAGGAGAGGGGACCCCTACACAGATACGCAGTATTTT. It specifies CAWRRRGDPYTDTQYF.

Notes on this clone: In the same sample, other DNA sequences code for this CDR3. The chain is built from TRBV7-9 and TRBJ2-5, with D perhaps being TRBD1 or TRBD2 (5 bases each). This CDR3 region has 16 residues. The germline gives CDR1 SEHNR, CDR2 FQNEAQ (reference sequence). V was pared by 2 bases and J by 0 bases, with 13 bases between. CDR3 in amino acids: CASSLLGVAYQETQYF. In DNA, the CDR3 is TGTGCCAGCAGCTTATTAGGGGTAGCGTACCAAGAGACCCAGTACTTC.

This clone was recorded a few times. The chain has TRBV5-4 and TRBJ2-1, with D hard to call. Germline V gives CDR1 SGHNT, CDR2 YYREEE (reference sequence). The germline V and J ends were trimmed by 1 base and 5 bases, with 7 bases remaining between them. The CDR3 runs to 13 residues. Written as DNA, the CDR3 is TGTGCCAGCAGCTTGTGGGAAAACAATGAGCAGTTCTTC. This sequence encodes CASSLWENNEQFF. Full variable domain (remainder filled in from reference TRBV5-4 and TRBJ2-1): ETGVTQSPTHLIKTRGQQVTLRCSSQSGHNTVSWYQQALGQGPQFIFQYYREEENGRGNFPPRFSGLQFPNYSSELNVNALELDDSALYLCASSLWENNEQFFGPGTRLTVL.

The sample holds a few counts of this clone. The rearrangement links TRBV30 to TRBJ2-2; 11 bases line up with TRBD1. Germline loops: CDR1 GTSNPN, CDR2 SVGIG (reference sequence). This CDR3 contains 16 residues. Losses at the gene ends were 0 bases for V and 6 bases for J; bases not matched to a gene: 6. The CDR3 is CAWSVAPGQGAGELFF. CDR3 bases: TGTGCCTGGAGTGTGGCCCCGGGACAGGGGGCCGGGGAGCTGTTTTTT.

CDR3 bases: TGTGCCTGGAGTTTACTAGCGGGAGGATACGAGCAGTACTTC. Translation gives CAWSLLAGGYEQYF. This rearrangement joins TRBV30 to TRBJ2-7; 12 nucleotides align to TRBD2. This CDR3 region has 14 residues. Germline V gene data show CDR1 as GTSNPN and CDR2 as SVGIG (reference sequence). Unmatched junction bases numbered 3, after V lost 2 bases and J lost 4 bases.